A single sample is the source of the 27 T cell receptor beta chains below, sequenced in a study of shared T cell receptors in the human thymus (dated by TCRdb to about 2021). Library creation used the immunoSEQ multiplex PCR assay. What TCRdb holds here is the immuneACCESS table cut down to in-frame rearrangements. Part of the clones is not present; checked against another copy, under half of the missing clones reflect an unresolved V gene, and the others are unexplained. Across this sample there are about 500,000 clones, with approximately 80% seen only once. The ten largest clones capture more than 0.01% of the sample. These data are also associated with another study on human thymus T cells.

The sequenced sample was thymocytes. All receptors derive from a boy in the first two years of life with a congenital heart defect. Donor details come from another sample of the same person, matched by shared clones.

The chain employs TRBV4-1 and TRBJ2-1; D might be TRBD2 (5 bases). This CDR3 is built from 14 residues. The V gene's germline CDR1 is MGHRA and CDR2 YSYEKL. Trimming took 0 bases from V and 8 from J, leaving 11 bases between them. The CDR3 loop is CASSQEELADEQFF. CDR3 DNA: TGCGCCAGCAGCCAAGAGGAGCTAGCCGATGAGCAGTTCTTC.

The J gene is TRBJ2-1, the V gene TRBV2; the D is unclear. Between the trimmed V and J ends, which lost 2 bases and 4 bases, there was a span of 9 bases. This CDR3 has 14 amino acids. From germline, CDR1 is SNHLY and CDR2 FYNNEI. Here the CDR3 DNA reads TGTGCCAGCAGTGAACGGAGCGTTTACAATGAGCAGTTCTTC. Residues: CASSERSVYNEQFF. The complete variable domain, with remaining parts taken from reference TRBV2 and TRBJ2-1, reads EPEVTQTPSHQVTQMGQEVILRCVPISNHLYFYWYRQILGQKVEFLVSFYNNEISEKSEIFDDQFSVERPDGSNFTLKIRSTKLEDSAMYFCASSERSVYNEQFFGPGTRLTVL.

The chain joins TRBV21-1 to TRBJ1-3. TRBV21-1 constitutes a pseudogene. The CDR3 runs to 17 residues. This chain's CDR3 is CASSKDDGGPSGNTIYF. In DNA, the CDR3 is TGTGCCAGCAGCAAAGATGATGGCGGCCCCTCTGGAAACACCATATATTTT.

CDR3 residues: CASSLLKTLAAHPHEQYF. The CDR3, as DNA: TGTGCCAGCAGCTTACTCAAAACGCTAGCGGCACACCCCCACGAGCAGTACTTC. The gene calls are TRBV11-2 and TRBJ2-7; 7 nucleotides align to TRBD2. The V gene's germline CDR1 is SGHAT and CDR2 FQNNGV. The CDR3 spans 18 residues. V shed 2 bases and J 5 bases; nucleotides not matched to a gene: 18.

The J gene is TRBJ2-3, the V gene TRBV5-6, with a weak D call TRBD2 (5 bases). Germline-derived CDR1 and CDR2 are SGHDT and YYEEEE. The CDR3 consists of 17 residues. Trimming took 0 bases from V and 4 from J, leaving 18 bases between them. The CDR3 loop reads CASSLDLSGPGADTQYF. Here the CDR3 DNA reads TGTGCCAGCAGCTTGGACCTGAGCGGACCTGGAGCAGATACGCAGTATTTT.

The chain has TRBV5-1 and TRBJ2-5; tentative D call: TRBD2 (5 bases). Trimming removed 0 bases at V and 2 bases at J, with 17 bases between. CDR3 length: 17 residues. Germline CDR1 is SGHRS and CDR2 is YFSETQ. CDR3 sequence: CASSLAPPRVDQETQYF. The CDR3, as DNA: TGCGCCAGCAGCTTGGCACCGCCGAGGGTAGATCAAGAGACCCAGTACTTC.

The DNA for the CDR3 is TGTGCCAGCAGCTTATTAGGGGGCGGTGGCCCCTACACAGATACGCAGTATTTT. Encoded protein: CASSLLGGGGPYTDTQYF. This sequence joins TRBV7-3 and TRBJ2-3, with TRBD1 matching 7 bases. Germline CDR1 SGHTA, CDR2 FQGTGA. The J segment lost 2 bases and the V segment lost 2 bases, leaving 13 bases of the junction unmatched. The length of the CDR3 is 18 residues.

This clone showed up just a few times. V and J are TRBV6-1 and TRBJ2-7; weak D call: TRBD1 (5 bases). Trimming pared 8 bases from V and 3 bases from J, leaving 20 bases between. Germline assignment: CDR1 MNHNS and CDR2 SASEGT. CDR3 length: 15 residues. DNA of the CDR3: TGTGCCAGCCTTAGCCCCCCTAAGGGGATCTACGAGCAGTACTTC. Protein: CASLSPPKGIYEQYF.

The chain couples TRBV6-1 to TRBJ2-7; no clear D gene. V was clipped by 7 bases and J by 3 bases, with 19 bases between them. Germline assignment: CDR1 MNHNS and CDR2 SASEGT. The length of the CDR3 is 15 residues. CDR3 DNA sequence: TGTGCCAGCACATGCCCGGCGGCCTCGGACTACGAGCAGTACTTC. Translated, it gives CASTCPAASDYEQYF.

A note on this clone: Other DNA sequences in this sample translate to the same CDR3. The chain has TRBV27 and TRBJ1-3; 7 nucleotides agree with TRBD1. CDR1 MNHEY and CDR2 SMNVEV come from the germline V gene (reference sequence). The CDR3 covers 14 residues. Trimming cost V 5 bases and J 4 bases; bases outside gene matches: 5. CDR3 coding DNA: TGTGCCAGCAGTCCTAGGACAGGAGGAAACACCATATATTTT. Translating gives CASSPRTGGNTIYF.

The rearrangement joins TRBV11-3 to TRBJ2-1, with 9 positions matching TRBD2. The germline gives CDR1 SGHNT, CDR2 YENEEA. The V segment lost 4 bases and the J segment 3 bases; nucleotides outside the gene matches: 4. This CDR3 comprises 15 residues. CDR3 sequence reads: CASSSNSGSYNEQFF. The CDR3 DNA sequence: TGTGCCAGCAGCTCGAATAGCGGGAGCTACAATGAGCAGTTCTTC.

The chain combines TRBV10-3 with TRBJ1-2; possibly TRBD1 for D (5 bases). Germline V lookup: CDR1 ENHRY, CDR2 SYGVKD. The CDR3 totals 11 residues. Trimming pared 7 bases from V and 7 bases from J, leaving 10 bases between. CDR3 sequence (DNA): TGTGCCATCAACAGGTCCGGTGGCTACACCTTC. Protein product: CAINRSGGYTF.

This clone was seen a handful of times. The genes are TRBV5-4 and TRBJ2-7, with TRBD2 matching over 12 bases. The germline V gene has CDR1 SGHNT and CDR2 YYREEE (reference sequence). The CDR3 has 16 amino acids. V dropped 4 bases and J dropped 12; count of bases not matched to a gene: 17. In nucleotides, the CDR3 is TGTGCCAGCAGCCTGGGTGGACTAGCGGGACCGGGCGCCTGGTACTTC. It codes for CASSLGGLAGPGAWYF.

The CDR3 DNA sequence: TGTGCCAGCAGCTTAGTCCGAGACAGGGTGCAGGAGACCCAGTACTTC. It specifies CASSLVRDRVQETQYF. The chain uses TRBV7-2 and TRBJ2-5; 7 bases are shared with TRBD1. This CDR3 has 16 residues. Per germline, CDR1 SGHTA and CDR2 FQGNSA. V gave up 1 base and J gave up 5 bases; unmatched junction bases: 10.

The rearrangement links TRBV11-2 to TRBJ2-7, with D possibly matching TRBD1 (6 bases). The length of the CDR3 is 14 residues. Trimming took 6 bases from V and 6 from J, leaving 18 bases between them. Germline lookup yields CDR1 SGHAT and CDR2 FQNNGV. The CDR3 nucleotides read TGTGCCAGCAGAGAAGACAGTGGGGGCACCGAGCAGTACTTC. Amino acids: CASREDSGGTEQYF.

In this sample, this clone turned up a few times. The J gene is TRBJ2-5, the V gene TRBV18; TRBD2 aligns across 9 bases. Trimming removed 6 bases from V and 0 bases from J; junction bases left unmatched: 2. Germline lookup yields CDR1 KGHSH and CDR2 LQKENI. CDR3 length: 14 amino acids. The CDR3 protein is CASSPSGDQETQYF. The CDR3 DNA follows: TGTGCCAGCTCGCCTAGCGGGGACCAAGAGACCCAGTACTTC.

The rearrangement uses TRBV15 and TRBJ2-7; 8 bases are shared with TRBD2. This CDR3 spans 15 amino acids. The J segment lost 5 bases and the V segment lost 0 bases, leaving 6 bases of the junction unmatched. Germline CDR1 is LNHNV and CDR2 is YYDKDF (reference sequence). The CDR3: CATSRDLGSGDEQYF. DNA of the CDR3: TGTGCCACCAGCAGAGATCTCGGTAGCGGGGACGAGCAGTACTTC.

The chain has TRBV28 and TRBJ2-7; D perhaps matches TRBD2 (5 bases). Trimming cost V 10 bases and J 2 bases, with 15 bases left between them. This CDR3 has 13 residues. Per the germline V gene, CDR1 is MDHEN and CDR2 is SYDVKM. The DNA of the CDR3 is TGTGCCACGAGCGGCCCGAGGGCCTACGAGCAGTACTTC. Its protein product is CATSGPRAYEQYF.

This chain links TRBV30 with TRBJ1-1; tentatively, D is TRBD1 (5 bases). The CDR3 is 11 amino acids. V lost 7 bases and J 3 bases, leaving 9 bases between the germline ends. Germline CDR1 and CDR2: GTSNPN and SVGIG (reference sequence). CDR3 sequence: CASWGDTEAFF. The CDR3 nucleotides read TGTGCCTCGTGGGGGGACACTGAAGCTTTCTTT.

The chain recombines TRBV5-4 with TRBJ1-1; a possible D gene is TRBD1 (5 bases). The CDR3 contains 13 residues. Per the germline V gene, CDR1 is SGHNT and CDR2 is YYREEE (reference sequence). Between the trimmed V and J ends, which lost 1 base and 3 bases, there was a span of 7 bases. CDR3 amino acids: CASSLSGYTEAFF. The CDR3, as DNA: TGTGCCAGCAGCTTGTCAGGGTACACTGAAGCTTTCTTT.

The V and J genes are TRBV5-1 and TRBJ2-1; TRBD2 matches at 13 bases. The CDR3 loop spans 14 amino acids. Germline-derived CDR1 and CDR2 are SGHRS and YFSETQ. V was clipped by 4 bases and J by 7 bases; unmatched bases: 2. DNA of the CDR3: TGCGCCAGCAGCGGGGGACTAGCGGGAAATGAGCAGTTCTTC. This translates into CASSGGLAGNEQFF.

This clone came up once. CDR3 region: CASSSAYGAGNTGELFF. The CDR3 region has the DNA TGCGCCAGCAGCTCCGCCTATGGAGCGGGGAACACCGGGGAGCTGTTTTTT. V usage is TRBV5-1 and J usage is TRBJ2-2, with a possible D match to TRBD2 (6 bases). Per germline, CDR1 SGHRS and CDR2 YFSETQ. Trimming took off 3 bases at V and 1 base at J, with 16 bases between the two ends. There are 17 residues in the CDR3.

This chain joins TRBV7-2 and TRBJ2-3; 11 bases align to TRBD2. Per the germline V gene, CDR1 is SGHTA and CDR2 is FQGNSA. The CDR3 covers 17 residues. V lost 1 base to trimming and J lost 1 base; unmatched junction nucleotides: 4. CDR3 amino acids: CASSLVPGLAGTDTQYF. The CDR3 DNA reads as TGTGCCAGCAGCTTAGTGCCGGGACTAGCGGGCACAGATACGCAGTATTTT.

CDR3 nucleotide sequence: TGTGCCAGCAGCCACAGGTGGAGGGACGACAATGAGCAGTTCTTC. This sequence encodes CASSHRWRDDNEQFF. The J gene is TRBJ2-1, the V gene TRBV6-6; possible D gene TRBD2, 6 bases. The CDR3 consists of 15 residues. Germline loops: CDR1 MNHNY, CDR2 SVGAGI (reference sequence). V was shortened by 6 bases and J by 5 bases, with 17 bases between the two germline ends.

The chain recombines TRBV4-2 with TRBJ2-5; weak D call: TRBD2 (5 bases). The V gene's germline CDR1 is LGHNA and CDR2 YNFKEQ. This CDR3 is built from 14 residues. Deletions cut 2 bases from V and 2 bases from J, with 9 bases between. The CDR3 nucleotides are TGTGCCAGCAGCCAATATACTAGTCAAGAGACCCAGTACTTC. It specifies CASSQYTSQETQYF.

CDR3 sequence (DNA): TGTGCCAGCAGTGAAGCGGGGCCTCGGGACACTGAAGCTTTCTTT. As protein: CASSEAGPRDTEAFF. The rearrangement links TRBV2 to TRBJ1-1; D is possibly TRBD1 (5 bases). The V gene lost 0 bases and the J gene lost 3 bases, with 11 bases spanning the gap. This CDR3 has 15 amino acids. The V gene's germline CDR1 is SNHLY and CDR2 FYNNEI.

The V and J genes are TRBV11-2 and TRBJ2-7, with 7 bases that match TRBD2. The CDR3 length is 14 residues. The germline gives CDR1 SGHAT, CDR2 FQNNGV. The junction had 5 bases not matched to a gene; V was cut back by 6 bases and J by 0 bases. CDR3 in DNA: TGTGCCAGCAGTTACCCGGGGGGCTCCTACGAGCAGTACTTC. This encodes CASSYPGGSYEQYF.